Within the sample, the clone carrying this T cell receptor (beta chain) is medium-sized. The CDR3 sequence is 15 residues long. The ends were cut back, 0 bases at V and 2 bases at J, with 11 bases in the middle. The germline gives CDR1 SGHRS, CDR2 YFSETQ. TCRdb redid the calling of the RT-PCR reads with MiXCR, one entry per CDR3 protein. The sample shows 1,500 or so distinct CDR3 sequences, around 15% of them seen only once. This entry comes from a study of immune reconstitution after stem cell transplant in scleroderma. Sampling was performed before or after autologous hematopoietic stem cell transplantation (not recorded which). This sequence was found in a female donor with systemic sclerosis. J is TRBJ2-5 and V is TRBV5-1, with D maybe TRBD1 (6 bases). This CDR3 is CASSLAGTSQETQYF. As DNA, the CDR3 is TGCGCCAGCAGCTTGGCCGGGACATCACAAGAGACCCAGTACTTC.